This TCR beta chain was retrieved from a study of beta chain features in type 1 diabetes. Per germline, CDR1 KGHSH and CDR2 LQKENI. V dropped 3 bases and J dropped 0 bases, with 7 bases sitting between them. The CDR3 sequence is 14 residues long. Expressed TCRB transcripts were sequenced, since all the RNA that had been isolated was reverse transcribed. Profiling relied on immunoSEQ multiplex PCR, and the TCRdb table lists in-frame clones only, not all of them. This sample has 400,000 to 500,000 clones, with approximately 13% found just once. A note on this clone: The same CDR3 is also encoded by other DNA sequences in this sample.

The sample comprised naive CD4+ T cells from blood. This receptor was identified in a man aged 30-40 years in good health. The chain recombines TRBV18 with TRBJ2-3; no reliable D call. For the CDR3, the DNA is TGTGCCAGCTCACCGTTAGCTAGCACAGATACGCAGTATTTT. Amino acids: CASSPLASTDTQYF. Filled out from reference TRBV18 and TRBJ2-3, the complete variable domain reads NAGVMQNPRHLVRRRGQEARLRCSPMKGHSHVYWYRQLPEEGLKFMVYLQKENIIDESGMPKERFSAEFPKEGPSILRIQQVVRGDSAAYFCASSPLASTDTQYFGPGTRLTVL.